These T cell receptor beta chains were read from a single sample in a study of OX40 agonist ivuxolimab in advanced cancers. TCRdb's copy holds only in-frame clones and misses some; the assay was immunoSEQ multiplex PCR. This table has over 9,500 clones, approximately 92% appearing once. Specimen: CD4+ or CD8+ T cells sorted from blood, collected in a trial of the OX40 agonist ivuxolimab. The receptors shown here come from an adult with an advanced solid tumor such as melanoma, head and neck, liver or kidney cancer. The CDR3 runs from the conserved cysteine through the conserved F or W. D genes are given only for firm matches. Clone size is shown for a subset of rows, as once, few, many or a class of expanded clone.

V	size	length	D	J	CDR3	DNA
TRBV7-7	-	14	TRBD2	TRBJ2-1	CASSLVAGENEQFF	TGTGCCAGCAGCTTGGTAGCGGGAGAAAATGAGCAGTTCTTC
TRBV28	-	13	TRBD1	TRBJ1-2	CASRQGGYYGYTF	TGTGCCAGCAGGCAGGGGGGATACTATGGCTACACCTTC
TRBV13	-	18	TRBD2	TRBJ2-1	CASSLSPLSAGENNEQFF	TGTGCCAGCAGCTTAAGTCCCCTATCGGCGGGGGAGAACAATGAGCAGTTCTTC
TRBV4-3	once	15	-	TRBJ2-7	CASSQDWTPRYEQYF	TGCGCCAGCAGCCAAGATTGGACCCCTAGGTACGAGCAGTACTTC
TRBV5-6	-	16	TRBD2	TRBJ2-7	CASSPGWREGVYEQYF	TGTGCCAGCAGCCCTGGCTGGCGGGAGGGTGTCTACGAGCAGTACTTC
TRBV5-1	-	14	TRBD2	TRBJ2-2	CASSNSGISGELFF	TGCGCCAGCAGCAATAGCGGGATAAGCGGGGAGCTGTTTTTT
TRBV7-9	medium-sized	15	TRBD1	TRBJ2-7	CASSQLDRGNYEQYF	TGTGCCAGCAGCCAGCTGGACAGGGGGAACTACGAGCAGTACTTC
TRBV9	once	15	-	TRBJ2-5	CASSVSQGTRETQYF	TGTGCCAGCAGCGTATCTCAGGGGACTCGAGAGACCCAGTACTTC
TRBV19	-	14	TRBD1	TRBJ2-1	CASSIVSGGNEQFF	TGTGCCAGTAGTATAGTGTCAGGGGGCAATGAGCAGTTCTTC
TRBV19	-	17	TRBD2	TRBJ2-7	CASSPPYLAGDSYEQYF	TGTGCCAGTAGTCCTCCCTACCTAGCGGGGGACTCCTACGAGCAGTACTTC
TRBV27	-	14	-	TRBJ2-7	CASSLLPGFGEQYF	TGTGCCAGCAGTTTATTGCCAGGATTCGGCGAGCAGTACTTC
TRBV27	-	17	TRBD1	TRBJ2-5	CASSLKYRTGHQETQYF	TGTGCCAGCAGTTTAAAATACCGGACAGGCCACCAAGAGACCCAGTACTTC
TRBV6-5	-	13	-	TRBJ2-7	CASSMGINYEQYF	TGTGCCAGCAGTATGGGGATCAACTACGAGCAGTACTTC
TRBV19	-	14	-	TRBJ1-5	CAGSIAGRNQPQHF	TGTGCCGGTAGTATTGCAGGTCGCAATCAGCCCCAGCATTTT